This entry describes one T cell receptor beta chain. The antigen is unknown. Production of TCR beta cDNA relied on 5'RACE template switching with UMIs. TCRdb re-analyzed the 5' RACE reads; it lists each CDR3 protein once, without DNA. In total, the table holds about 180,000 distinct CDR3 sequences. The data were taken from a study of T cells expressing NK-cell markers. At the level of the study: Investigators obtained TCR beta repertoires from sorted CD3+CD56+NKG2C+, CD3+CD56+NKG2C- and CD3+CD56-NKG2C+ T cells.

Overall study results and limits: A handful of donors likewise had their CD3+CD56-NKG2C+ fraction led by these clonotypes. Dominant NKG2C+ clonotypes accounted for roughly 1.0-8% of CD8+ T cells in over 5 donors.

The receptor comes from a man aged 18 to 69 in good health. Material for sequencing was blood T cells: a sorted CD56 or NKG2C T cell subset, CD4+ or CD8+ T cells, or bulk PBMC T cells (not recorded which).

The CDR3 loop reads CASTAGFVQYF. The chain links TRBV6-1 to TRBJ2-7. The V gene's germline CDR1 is MNHNS and CDR2 SASEGT. The CDR3 runs to 11 residues.